These T cell receptor beta chains were read from a single sample in a study of T-cell memory formation after mild COVID-19. Each CDR3 protein gets one entry after TCRdb re-called the 5' RACE reads with MiXCR. Here the sample spans about 190,000 distinct CDR3 sequences, around a fifth being singletons. Material for sequencing was PBMCs or a T cell subset sorted from them (not recorded which). The receptor set was obtained from an adult woman who had mild COVID-19 (a few samples of this study predate the infection). Cell type and time point are not known. Both conserved end residues are part of each CDR3.

CDR3: CASSIGGSPLHF
V: TRBV19
J: TRBJ1-6

CDR3: CASSSGTENWETQYF
V: TRBV25-1
J: TRBJ2-5

CDR3: CAWSVRSGFPYNEQFF
V: TRBV30
J: TRBJ2-1

CDR3: CASTEGIPEAFF
V: TRBV7-9
J: TRBJ1-1

CDR3: CSARDSSGNYNEQFF
V: TRBV20-1
J: TRBJ2-1

CDR3: CASTLGNQPQHF
V: TRBV5-6
J: TRBJ1-5

CDR3: CASSVTYEQYF
V: TRBV2
J: TRBJ2-7

CDR3: CASREAGASSETQYF
V: TRBV12-3/TRBV12-4
J: TRBJ2-5

CDR3: CASSLTGTGVYEQYF
V: TRBV4-1
J: TRBJ2-7

CDR3: CASSLEDSEKQYF
V: TRBV5-4
J: TRBJ2-7

CDR3: CSARPYRGLDPSDTQYF
V: TRBV20-1
J: TRBJ2-3

CDR3: CASSSLRVGLETPYEQYF
V: TRBV27
J: TRBJ2-7

CDR3: CASSFNDPGLAGWRSYNEQFF
V: TRBV12-3/TRBV12-4
J: TRBJ2-1

CDR3: CASSPEEGPYGYTF
V: TRBV11-3
J: TRBJ1-2

CDR3: CATSRDKRAGGYTEAFF
V: TRBV15
J: TRBJ1-1

CDR3: CASSNSGTAAAGTEAFF
V: TRBV9
J: TRBJ1-1

CDR3: CAWSVRVARTDTQYF
V: TRBV30
J: TRBJ2-3

CDR3: CASSSRGMNTEAFF
V: TRBV5-1
J: TRBJ1-1

CDR3: CASSLFSPLHF
V: TRBV5-6
J: TRBJ1-6

CDR3: CASSRVGSHEQFF
V: TRBV3-1
J: TRBJ2-1

CDR3: CASSGGWDTGELFF
V: TRBV6-5
J: TRBJ2-2

CDR3: CASSLALISGGAYEQYF
V: TRBV12-3/TRBV12-4
J: TRBJ2-7

CDR3: CSAAPGISYEQYF
V: TRBV20-1
J: TRBJ2-7

CDR3: CASSDNRENTEAFF
V: TRBV6-1
J: TRBJ1-1

CDR3: CSVVLAGGYEQYF
V: TRBV29-1
J: TRBJ2-7

CDR3: CSVVSDRGFLYGYTF
V: TRBV29-1
J: TRBJ1-2

CDR3: CASSARDGNYGYTF
V: TRBV9
J: TRBJ1-2

CDR3: CASSLFPSGGVFYNEQFF
V: TRBV11-2
J: TRBJ2-1

CDR3: CASSGSGSYEQYF
V: TRBV9
J: TRBJ2-7

CDR3: CSAWDSYKTQYF
V: TRBV20-1
J: TRBJ2-5

CDR3: CAWSGARRGGTQYF
V: TRBV30
J: TRBJ2-3

CDR3: CASSGLGGNTGELFF
V: TRBV10-2
J: TRBJ2-2

CDR3: CATLPGLGLNEQFF
V: TRBV2
J: TRBJ2-1

CDR3: CASMTGGVGYTF
V: TRBV2
J: TRBJ1-2

CDR3: CASIGGGGYTF
V: TRBV27
J: TRBJ1-2